This T cell receptor beta chain originates from a study of T cells in Graves' hyperthyroidism and ophthalmopathy (dated by TCRdb to between 2019 and 2020). Looking at the study overall: Peripheral blood samples were taken at initial diagnosis, before any treatment was given. To identify distinguishing TCR V-J signatures, a discovery cohort of around 100 patients was used, comprising roughly 45 with Graves' ophthalmopathy and some 60 with stable Graves' hyperthyroidism. Whether ophthalmopathy could be predicted prospectively was tested in an independent validation cohort made up of 18 to 20 hyperthyroidism patients plus 17 patients who later progressed to ophthalmopathy. The 95 to 100 discovery patients were randomly divided into training and test sets at a 7:3 ratio. Thyroid tissue and blood T-cell repertoires from roughly 6 Graves' hyperthyroidism patients were also compared in the study. Following sampling, methimazole starting at 30 mg daily was given to hyperthyroidism patients, and high-dose intravenous methylprednisolone was given to ophthalmopathy patients. TCR Vbeta CDR3 sequencing of 120 to 150 peripheral blood samples (43 ophthalmopathy, roughly 74 hyperthyroidism and some 17 progressor patients) is reported in the paper. Findings and caveats that apply to the study as a whole: Ophthalmopathy was separated from stable hyperthyroidism by a 13 V-J signature model, with over 85% sensitivity and 81% to 82% specificity obtained in cross-validation and 80%/75% obtained in testing. Most expanded thyroid clonotypes (frequency above 0.001) were also found in blood, which suggests that blood repertoires may mirror thyroid immune responses. Sample size was not statistically predetermined, and investigators were not blinded to group allocation. In validation, the model predicted progression to ophthalmopathy a median of approximately 6.3 months before onset, with about 71% sensitivity and roughly 77% specificity.

Graves' hyperthyroidism was defined as stable when no progression to ophthalmopathy occurred over 18 months of follow-up. Hyperthyroidism patients were newly diagnosed, with disease duration under 2 months, and aged 18 to 65 years. Patients with uncontrolled infections, other autoimmune diseases, pregnancy or lactation were excluded. Clinical symptoms, serum thyroxine and TRAb, thyroid ultrasound, and orbital computed tomography formed the basis for the diagnoses. PBMCs were separated from over 9 ml of fresh peripheral blood using Ficoll-Paque density gradient centrifugation. Trizol reagent was used to extract total RNA, and RNA quality was then checked on an Agilent 2100 Bioanalyzer. From cysteine to phenylalanine, the CDR3 is 11 amino acids long. CDR3 DNA is the only sequence kept; it has 33 bases, read in frame from the first base. CDR1 is given as MGHDK and CDR2 as SYGVNS, both from the germline V gene.

Worth noting for this clonotype: Its antigen target is currently unknown. One base away there is no much larger clone; base qualities are not given.

The TCR beta CDR3 regions were amplified from the RNA transcripts. The TCR CDR3 was subjected to a first round of RT-PCR using the HTBI primer set and the Qiagen OneStep RT-PCR kit. Libraries were constructed in a second round of multiplex PCR, after which size selection and purification were carried out. Libraries were sequenced paired-end with 100 bp reads on an Illumina HiSeq2000. The published analysis was carried out like this. Raw data were processed with SOAPnuke, discarding reads with adapters, uncalled bases, mean Phred below 15, or no exact constant-primer or identifier match. High-quality paired reads were merged using COPE v1.2.5, and each unique nucleotide sequence was defined as a clonotype. MiTCR v1.1 was used to align the clonotypes against IMGT TRBV, TRBD and TRBJ reference segments. Only V-J combinations with frequency above 0.0001, covering 99.2% of repertoires, were analysed. The TCS score was defined as F50 (clonal expansion) divided by E x V (chaos), with BLOSUM62-based TCRdist calculated between CDR3 peptides within each V-J. Welch's t-statistics and random forest reduced 450 to 600 V-J features to under 15, which were used in a naive Bayes classifier (R e1071). The Morisita-Horn index was used to measure how similar the thyroid and blood repertoires were. TCRdb handled the public reads itself, with Q25 trimming in fastp and clone calling in MiXCR, and kept productive beta chains. Rows are combined by CDR3 protein, so each entry shows the most common genes and DNA. The V and J calls shown here were made by TCRdb, not taken from the authors' results. The sample table contains some 800,000 distinct CDR3 sequences; only one count was recorded for approximately 40% of them. The ten largest clones take up 7.5% to 9.5% of the sample.

This sequence uses TRBV25-1 and TRBJ2-7; D gene: possibly TRBD1, on 5 matching bases. This receptor was identified in a man between 18 and 35 years old with Graves' hyperthyroidism. Sequencing was performed on blood. CDR3 loop: CARVKGYEQYF. The sequenced DNA: TGTGCTAGAGTTAAGGGGTACGAGCAGTACTTC.